Listed below are T cell receptor beta chains from one sample, sequenced in a study of Ad26.COV2.S vaccination and SARS-CoV-2 variants. TCRdb's copy holds only in-frame clones and misses some; the assay was immunoSEQ multiplex PCR. The sample includes a few hundred thousand clones, approximately 89% of them seen just once. Sample: peripheral blood, taken in a trial of Ad26.COV2.S vaccine versus placebo. These receptors all stem from a person aged 18 to 59 who received the Ad26.COV2.S COVID-19 vaccine or a placebo. Both conserved end residues are part of each CDR3. The D gene is left open where the match is weak. Rows give clone size only sometimes, using once, few, many, or a class for an expanded clone.

J: TRBJ2-3; D: NA; size: NA; V: TRBV9; CDR3: CASSVGQSYSDTQYF; DNA: TGTGCCAGCAGCGTAGGACAGTCGTACTCAGATACGCAGTATTTT
J: TRBJ1-4; D: TRBD1; size: NA; V: TRBV5-5; CDR3: CASSKGTTGGEKLFF; DNA: TGTGCCAGCAGCAAGGGTACGACAGGGGGTGAAAAACTGTTTTTT
J: TRBJ2-5; D: NA; size: NA; V: TRBV7-9; CDR3: CASSLVGGETQYF; DNA: TGTGCCAGCAGCTTAGTAGGGGGAGAGACCCAGTACTTC
J: TRBJ2-3; D: NA; size: NA; V: TRBV3-1/TRBV3-2; CDR3: CASSQAQRRTDTQYF; DNA: TGTGCCAGCAGCCAAGCTCAGAGGCGCACAGATACGCAGTATTTT
J: TRBJ2-3; D: NA; size: NA; V: TRBV3-1/TRBV3-2; CDR3: CASSQDLGHPTDTQYF; DNA: TGTGCCAGCAGCCAAGATCTTGGGCACCCCACAGATACGCAGTATTTT
J: TRBJ1-2; D: TRBD1; size: NA; V: TRBV27; CDR3: CASSFLGQPGQYGYTF; DNA: TGTGCCAGCAGTTTCTTGGGACAGCCCGGCCAGTATGGCTACACCTTC
J: TRBJ2-3; D: TRBD2; size: NA; V: TRBV11-2; CDR3: CASSYTTGTSGTDTQYF; DNA: TGTGCCAGCAGCTATACCACCGGGACTAGCGGCACAGATACGCAGTATTTT
J: TRBJ2-1; D: TRBD2; size: NA; V: TRBV5-1; CDR3: CASSNSGRADEQFF; DNA: TGCGCCAGCAGCAATAGCGGGAGGGCCGATGAGCAGTTCTTC
J: TRBJ2-3; D: TRBD2; size: few; V: TRBV6-2/TRBV6-3; CDR3: CASSLSGRGTDTQYF; DNA: TGTGCCAGCAGTTTAAGCGGGAGAGGCACAGATACGCAGTATTTT
J: TRBJ1-4; D: NA; size: NA; V: TRBV4-1; CDR3: CASSLLLRGREKLFF; DNA: TGCGCCAGCAGCCTACTTTTACGGGGGCGAGAAAAACTGTTTTTT
J: TRBJ2-1; D: NA; size: NA; V: TRBV5-1; CDR3: CASSLNYEQFF; DNA: TGCGCCAGCAGCTTGAACTATGAGCAGTTCTTC
J: TRBJ2-7; D: TRBD1; size: NA; V: TRBV4-3; CDR3: CASSQRDRGHYEQYF; DNA: TGCGCCAGCAGCCAACGGGACAGGGGTCACTACGAGCAGTACTTC
J: TRBJ2-1; D: TRBD2; size: NA; V: TRBV6-5; CDR3: CASSQLAGGGEQFF; DNA: TGTGCCAGCAGCCAACTAGCGGGAGGGGGTGAGCAGTTCTTC
J: TRBJ2-1; D: TRBD2; size: NA; V: TRBV19; CDR3: CASRSLAGDNEQFF; DNA: TGTGCCAGTAGATCCCTAGCGGGAGACAATGAGCAGTTCTTC
J: TRBJ1-4; D: TRBD1; size: NA; V: TRBV11-2; CDR3: CASSLSTGGGEKLFF; DNA: TGTGCCAGCAGCTTATCGACAGGGGGTGGTGAAAAACTGTTTTTT
J: TRBJ1-2; D: NA; size: NA; V: TRBV14; CDR3: CASSPIRGNGYTF; DNA: TGTGCCAGCAGCCCCATACGGGGAAATGGCTACACCTTC
J: TRBJ2-3; D: TRBD2; size: NA; V: TRBV4-3; CDR3: CASSQDLGLAGTDTQYF; DNA: TGCGCCAGCAGCCAAGATTTAGGACTAGCGGGAACAGATACGCAGTATTTT
J: TRBJ2-1; D: TRBD1; size: NA; V: TRBV18; CDR3: CASSSTGQITYNEQFF; DNA: TGTGCCAGCTCATCGACGGGACAGATAACCTACAATGAGCAGTTCTTC
J: TRBJ2-1; D: NA; size: NA; V: TRBV4-1; CDR3: CASSQRPEVPWGEQFF; DNA: TGCGCCAGCAGCCAACGTCCGGAGGTCCCTTGGGGTGAGCAGTTCTTC
J: TRBJ1-2; D: NA; size: NA; V: TRBV29-1; CDR3: CSVVGAGTMNYTF; DNA: TGCAGCGTTGTTGGGGCCGGGACAATGAATTACACCTTC
J: TRBJ2-3; D: TRBD2; size: once; V: TRBV29-1; CDR3: CSILAGGSTDTQYF; DNA: TGCAGCATCCTAGCGGGAGGGAGCACAGATACGCAGTATTTT
J: TRBJ1-1; D: NA; size: once; V: TRBV6-5; CDR3: CASSYGSSNTEAFF; DNA: TGTGCCAGCAGTTACGGCTCATCGAACACTGAAGCTTTCTTT
J: TRBJ2-3; D: TRBD2; size: NA; V: TRBV28; CDR3: CASSFFSSGTTDTQYF; DNA: TGTGCCAGCAGTTTCTTCTCTAGCGGGACCACAGATACGCAGTATTTT
J: TRBJ1-4; D: NA; size: NA; V: TRBV5-1; CDR3: CASSLDRQNEKLFF; DNA: TGCGCCAGCAGCTTGGACAGGCAGAATGAAAAACTGTTTTTT
J: TRBJ2-7; D: NA; size: NA; V: TRBV2; CDR3: CASIGGTRTYEQYF; DNA: TGTGCCAGCATAGGAGGGACTCGCACCTACGAGCAGTACTTC
J: TRBJ1-1; D: NA; size: NA; V: TRBV10-3; CDR3: CAISTGLTEAFF; DNA: TGTGCCATCAGTACAGGGCTGACTGAAGCTTTCTTT
J: TRBJ2-5; D: TRBD2; size: once; V: TRBV6-4; CDR3: CASTSRQRGETQYF; DNA: TGTGCCAGCACTTCACGGCAGCGGGGGGAGACCCAGTACTTC
J: TRBJ1-1; D: NA; size: NA; V: TRBV27; CDR3: CASSFGAGYPDTEAFF; DNA: TGTGCCAGCAGTTTCGGAGCGGGATATCCCGACACTGAAGCTTTCTTT
J: TRBJ2-1; D: NA; size: NA; V: TRBV5-1; CDR3: CASSYDSNEQFF; DNA: TGCGCCAGCAGCTATGACAGCAATGAGCAGTTCTTC
J: TRBJ2-5; D: NA; size: NA; V: TRBV5-1; CDR3: CASSLMSSSRWETQYF; DNA: TGCGCCAGCAGCTTGATGTCTAGCAGTCGGTGGGAGACCCAGTACTTC
J: TRBJ2-3; D: NA; size: NA; V: TRBV28; CDR3: CASSFPGLANTDTQYF; DNA: TGTGCCAGCAGTTTCCCGGGACTGGCAAACACAGATACGCAGTATTTT
J: TRBJ1-3; D: TRBD1; size: NA; V: TRBV11-3; CDR3: CASRGRDSGNTIYF; DNA: TGTGCCAGCAGGGGACGGGACAGTGGAAACACCATATATTTT
J: TRBJ1-2; D: NA; size: once; V: TRBV19; CDR3: CASSLTLGINYGYTF; DNA: TGTGCCAGTAGTCTCACCCTTGGAATCAACTATGGCTACACCTTC
J: TRBJ1-3; D: NA; size: NA; V: TRBV6-4; CDR3: CASSDGGTGNSGNTIYF; DNA: TGTGCCAGCAGTGACGGGGGGACCGGTAACTCTGGAAACACCATATATTTT
J: TRBJ2-7; D: NA; size: NA; V: TRBV7-9; CDR3: CASSLEPYEQYF; DNA: TGTGCCAGCAGCTTAGAGCCCTACGAGCAGTACTTC
J: TRBJ1-1; D: NA; size: NA; V: TRBV30; CDR3: CARGGGLDTEAFF; DNA: TGTGCCCGCGGGGGGGGCCTTGACACTGAAGCTTTCTTT
J: TRBJ2-5; D: NA; size: NA; V: TRBV30; CDR3: CAWSVALDQYF; DNA: TGTGCCTGGAGTGTAGCATTAGACCAGTACTTC
J: TRBJ2-1; D: TRBD2; size: NA; V: TRBV11-2; CDR3: CASSFPGGRVNYNEQFF; DNA: TGTGCCAGCAGCTTCCCTGGCGGGAGGGTTAACTACAATGAGCAGTTCTTC
J: TRBJ2-1; D: NA; size: NA; V: TRBV5-5; CDR3: CASSLAPGSQEQFF; DNA: TGTGCCAGCAGCCTTGCTCCAGGGTCCCAAGAGCAGTTCTTC